Here is one T cell receptor beta chain with its context. The data were obtained in a study of blood T cell repertoires in COVID-19. Study-level information: The United States, Italy and Spain supplied acute and convalescent COVID-19 samples.

Germline lookup yields CDR1 MNHEY and CDR2 SVGAGI. The germline V and J ends were trimmed by 7 bases and 3 bases, with 9 bases remaining between them. This CDR3 spans 13 amino acids. Using immunoSEQ multiplex PCR, the repertoire was profiled, and TCRdb retains in-frame clones only, with some absent. The top ten hold approximately 4.5% of the sample, which has approximately 220,000 clones, roughly four fifths seen once. This receptor was taken from a woman in her 70s with acute or convalescent COVID-19. The rearrangement links TRBV6-5 to TRBJ2-2; maybe TRBD1 (5 bases). The material sequenced was peripheral blood. CDR3 amino acids: CASKGADTGELFF. Written as DNA, the CDR3 is TGTGCCAGCAAAGGGGCCGACACCGGGGAGCTGTTTTTT.